Listed below are T cell receptor beta chains from one sample, sequenced in a study of metastatic and nonmetastatic thyroid tumors. MiXCR reprocessed the PCR reads for TCRdb. The sample yields tens of thousands of clones, about 12% seen once. Source material: tumor tissue. These receptors all come from a female donor with papillary thyroid cancer or a benign thyroid nodule (not recorded which). Some clones in this sample may be carry-over from other donors' samples. The CDR3 runs from the conserved cysteine through the conserved F or W. Each record gives: J gene, D gene, V gene, clone size, CDR3 protein, CDR3 DNA. The D gene is left open where the match is weak. A clone size is listed for some rows: how often the clone was seen (once, few, many), or a class if it is expanded.

>TRBJ2-1|TRBD2|TRBV7-6|few
CASSLAGGGNERFF
TGTGCCAGCAGCTTGGCGGGAGGAGGGAATGAGCGGTTCTTC
>TRBJ1-5|NA|TRBV3-1|NA
CASSQNKGRMISNQPQHF
TGTGCCAGCAGCCAAAATAAGGGACGGATGATTAGCAATCAGCCCCAGCATTTT
>TRBJ1-2|TRBD1|TRBV6-1|many
CASGGQPGGYTF
TGTGCCAGTGGGGGACAGCCGGGGGGCTACACCTTC
>TRBJ1-1|NA|TRBV12-3/TRBV12-4|many
CASSPYPRGGEAFF
TGTGCCAGCAGTCCCTACCCAAGGGGTGGTGAAGCTTTCTTT
>TRBJ2-1|TRBD2|TRBV11-2|NA
CASSRVLWTGITSGGYNEQFF
TGTGCCAGCAGCCGAGTTCTATGGACAGGGATTACTAGCGGGGGCTACAATGAGCAGTTCTTC
>TRBJ2-5|TRBD1|TRBV5-1|many
CASSWDRGRQETQYF
TGCGCCAGCAGCTGGGACAGGGGGCGCCAAGAGACCCAGTACTTC
>TRBJ2-1|TRBD2|TRBV5-1|many
CASGRAKDEQFF
TGCGCCAGCGGGAGGGCCAAGGATGAGCAGTTCTTC
>TRBJ2-1|NA|TRBV5-4|NA
CASSPDRGGQFF
TGTGCCAGCAGCCCTGATAGAGGGGGACAGTTCTTC
>TRBJ2-3|NA|TRBV5-1|many
CASSLLADTQYF
TGCGCCAGCAGCTTGTTGGCAGATACGCAGTATTTT
>TRBJ2-1|TRBD2|TRBV7-3|many
CASSSLAGGSYNEQFF
TGTGCCAGCAGCTCCCTAGCGGGAGGGTCGTACAATGAGCAGTTCTTC
>TRBJ2-7|NA|TRBV5-8|many
CASTSIEGYEQYF
TGTGCCAGCACCTCGATCGAGGGATACGAGCAGTACTTC
>TRBJ2-5|TRBD2|TRBV5-1|many
CASSPAATSDQETQYF
TGCGCCAGCAGCCCGGCGGCGACTAGCGACCAAGAGACCCAGTACTTC